This T cell receptor (beta chain) was recorded in a study of T cells in Graves' hyperthyroidism and ophthalmopathy. Regarding the study as a whole: Researchers found most expanded thyroid clonotypes above 0.001 in blood as well.

Germline V gene sequence: CDR1 SGHKS, CDR2 YYEKEE (reference sequence). The CDR3 length is 15 residues. After removal of 4 bases from V and 4 bases from J, the junction contained 8 bases not matched to a gene. Using RNA transcripts as the source, TCR beta CDR3 regions were amplified. HTBI primers were employed in a first-round RT-PCR of the TCR CDR3. Each CDR3 protein is one row after TCRdb ran MiXCR on the multiplex PCR reads. Of more than 550,000 distinct CDR3 sequences detected, over 15% appear once; the ten largest clones hold over 15%. Remarks on this clonotype: Its antigen is currently unknown.

This chain joins TRBV5-5 and TRBJ2-3; 8 bases agree with TRBD2. The material sequenced was blood. The origin of this receptor is a woman aged 50 to 60 with Graves' hyperthyroidism that later progressed to Graves' ophthalmopathy. CDR3 coding DNA: TGTGCCAGCAGCATGAGCGGGGGCTGGGCAGATACGCAGTATTTT. Translated: CASSMSGGWADTQYF. Based on the CDR3 plus reference TRBV5-5 and TRBJ2-3, the full variable domain is DAGVTQSPTHLIKTRGQQVTLRCSPISGHKSVSWYQQVLGQGPQFIFQYYEKEERGRGNFPDRFSARQFPNYSSELNVNALLLGDSALYLCASSMSGGWADTQYFGPGTRLTVL.